These T cell receptor beta chains were read from a single sample in a study of blood T cell repertoires in COVID-19. Sequenced by immunoSEQ multiplex PCR; TCRdb stores in-frame clones only, minus some. The table includes around 300,000 clones, roughly 89% detected once. Sequenced: peripheral blood. These receptors all stem from a woman aged 40 to 49 with COVID-19, enrolled during active disease. Each CDR3 is given with its conserved first and last residue.

CASSLHRFYEQYF TRBJ2-7 TRBV28
CASRNLAGSSYNEQFF TRBJ2-1 TRBV2
CASSPPADSAEAFF TRBJ1-1 TRBV28
CASSPPREGTEAFF TRBJ1-1 TRBV28
CASSLETGGASTEAFF TRBJ1-1 TRBV7-2
CSVESRPSGRGTEAFF TRBJ1-1 TRBV29-1
CASSQASLGGGSQPQHF TRBJ1-5 TRBV4-1
CASGQVLNQPQHF TRBJ1-5 TRBV19
CASSWLANTEAFF TRBJ1-1 TRBV19
CASSPETGFGNQPQHF TRBJ1-5 TRBV28
CASSSRGSGANVLTF TRBJ2-6 TRBV3-1/TRBV3-2
CAISEPIRPGLAGTIQYF TRBJ2-4 TRBV10-3
CASSSGPGQGRYEQYF TRBJ2-7 TRBV27
CASSTGTWETQYF TRBJ2-5 TRBV7-9
CASSLSLVNNEQFF TRBJ2-1 TRBV11-2
CASSLLAGGGETQYF TRBJ2-5 TRBV5-4
CASSLIGTGVNEKLFF TRBJ1-4 TRBV28
CASSPEGQWGEKLFF TRBJ1-4 TRBV6-6
CASSFPGTDTQYF TRBJ2-3 TRBV11-1
CASSLTGFLYGYTF TRBJ1-2 TRBV28
CASSHRDTQETQYF TRBJ2-5 TRBV28
CASSSSNEQFF TRBJ2-1 TRBV7-3
CASSSGYRGNQPQHF TRBJ1-5 TRBV28
CASSSQGTVRNYGYTF TRBJ1-2 TRBV27
CASSARETQYF TRBJ2-5 TRBV9
CASSYTITGYEQYF TRBJ2-7 TRBV5-1
CASIAGGGYEQYF TRBJ2-7 TRBV28
CASSLASGTPYEQYF TRBJ2-7 TRBV7-2
CASSLQGGTDTQYF TRBJ2-3 TRBV5-5
CSVRQGRKSYEQYF TRBJ2-7 TRBV29-1
CAISPQGLNTEAFF TRBJ1-1 TRBV10-3
CASSHHGTGGNNQPQHF TRBJ1-5 TRBV7-9
CASSLDSIYEQYF TRBJ2-7 TRBV5-5
CATSDSRALNEKLFF TRBJ1-4 TRBV24-1
CASSFTGGNGYTF TRBJ1-2 TRBV7-2
CASSRTGEGYGYTF TRBJ1-2 TRBV19
CASSRAGGASRHEQFF TRBJ2-1 TRBV28
CASSRWLGQGFGELFF TRBJ2-2 TRBV5-5
CASTPGQQPNTGELFF TRBJ2-2 TRBV27
CASSGSPGFSGNTIYF TRBJ1-3 TRBV5-4
CASSIRTGDHEKLFF TRBJ1-4 TRBV19
CAISYRGPNTGELFF TRBJ2-2 TRBV10-3
CASRRGLRRELFF TRBJ2-2 TRBV12-2
CASSVTSGGGETQYF TRBJ2-5 TRBV28
CTSSRDRDGTEAFF TRBJ1-1 TRBV3-1/TRBV3-2